The present T cell receptor beta chain was sequenced within a study of T cell responses to AZD1222 COVID-19 vaccine. Study-wide results and limits: Researchers took repertoire samples only after the peak T cell response had come.

Using immunoSEQ multiplex PCR, the repertoire was profiled, and TCRdb retains in-frame clones only, with some absent. The sample consists of 150,000 or so clones, roughly 94% of them appearing once. This clone was detected a few times. What it recognizes is unknown. This CDR3 comprises 15 residues. Per germline, CDR1 SGHKS and CDR2 YYEKEE (reference sequence). The V gene end was trimmed by 5 bases and the J gene end by 2 bases; junction bases not matched to a gene: 7. This specimen consisted of peripheral blood, obtained 28 days after the second AZD1222 dose. V usage is TRBV5-5 and J usage is TRBJ2-7, with TRBD2 matching 10 bases. This clonotype originated in an adult who received the AZD1222 COVID-19 vaccine. CDR3 protein: CASRGLAGVPYEQYF. In DNA form, the CDR3 reads TGTGCCAGCAGGGGTCTAGCGGGAGTGCCCTACGAGCAGTACTTC. The entire variable domain, with the rest obtained from reference TRBV5-5 and TRBJ2-7, is as follows: DAGVTQSPTHLIKTRGQQVTLRCSPISGHKSVSWYQQVLGQGPQFIFQYYEKEERGRGNFPDRFSARQFPNYSSELNVNALLLGDSALYLCASRGLAGVPYEQYFGPGTRLTVT.